This T cell receptor (beta chain) was sequenced during a study of blood T cell repertoires in COVID-19. Germline V gene data show CDR1 as MNHNS and CDR2 as SASEGT. The CDR3 extends over 15 amino acids. Trimming removed 1 base at V and 4 bases at J, with 14 bases between. Clones were sequenced by immunoSEQ multiplex PCR, and TCRdb holds only the in-frame ones, with some missing. The sample has about 310,000 clones, about nine tenths seen once. The sample consisted of PBMCs or T cells enriched from blood (not recorded which). The chain recombines TRBV6-1 with TRBJ2-7; maybe TRBD1 (7 bases). The clonotype comes from a woman aged 40-49 years who had recovered from COVID-19. The CDR3 nucleotides read TGTGCCAGCAGTGAAGGAGGAGGGGGCCTATACGAGCAGTACTTC. Translation gives CASSEGGGGLYEQYF.